This TCR beta chain is drawn from a study of human T cells and chemical hapten exposure. TCRdb passed the RACE reads through MiXCR, listing each CDR3 protein once. This sample carries 130,000 or so distinct CDR3 sequences, about 8.2% of them seen once, and the ten largest clones take 1.5% to 2%. The study's findings and limits: No alteration of TCRs above 1 in 1000 frequency was seen with DPC sensitization.

This clonotype was found a few times. Its cognate antigen is unknown. Time point given: healthy volunteer bleed at 2 weeks. The total RNA was obtained from whole blood that was not fractionated. Sample: whole blood. This receptor was obtained from a male donor in good health. Some clones in this sample may be carry-over from other donors' samples.

This CDR3 reads CASSQRDSYMNTEAFF. As DNA, the CDR3 is TGCGCCAGCAGCCAACGGGACAGTTACATGAACACTGAAGCTTTCTTT. The J gene is TRBJ1-1, the V gene TRBV5-1, with 7 nucleotides matching TRBD1. Trimming took 4 bases from V and 0 from J; bases not matched to a gene: 9. The germline V gene encodes CDR1 SGHRS and CDR2 YFSETQ. The CDR3 length is 16 residues.